Here is one TCR beta chain with its context. The antigen remains undetermined. The germline V gene has CDR1 SGHVS and CDR2 FQNEAQ. V lost 5 bases, J lost 10 bases, and 9 bases stayed unmatched. The CDR3 has 14 residues. The sample belongs to a study of beta chain features in type 1 diabetes. Of the isolated RNA, all was reverse transcribed, and so the sequenced material was expressed TCRB transcripts. This table comes from immunoSEQ multiplex PCR, and its TCRdb copy is limited to in-frame clones, with some not included. The repertoire has 300,000 to 350,000 clones, about a tenth of them found once; the top ten carry about 1%. General study results and limits: Moderate yet significant TCRB CDR3 shortening was seen in Type 1 diabetes patients in all four CD4+ subsets. Possible PCR preference for shorter templates applied equally to patients and controls.

The receptor's source is a man aged 25-45 years with type 1 diabetes. The sequenced sample consisted of central memory CD4+ T cells from blood. V gene TRBV7-8 combines with J gene TRBJ2-3, with TRBD2 matching over 10 bases. The CDR3 coding sequence is TGTGCCAGCAGCACTATAATTAGCGGGGGGCCGCAGTATTTT. This gives the protein CASSTIISGGPQYF.